This T cell receptor (beta chain) comes out of a study of T cells in Graves' hyperthyroidism and ophthalmopathy. The study, taken as a whole, reports: The model anticipated ophthalmopathy a median about 6.5 months pre-onset.

The ends were cut back, 1 base at V and 2 bases at J, with 4 bases in the middle. The CDR3 loop spans 13 amino acids. Germline V gene sequence: CDR1 LGHNT, CDR2 FRNRAP. TCR beta CDR3 region amplification was performed from RNA transcripts. Researchers ran a first-round RT-PCR on the TCR CDR3 using the HTBI primer set. MiXCR, run by TCRdb on the multiplex PCR reads, gives a single entry per CDR3 protein. Among under 300,000 distinct CDR3 sequences listed, roughly an eighth were seen once. This clonotype was counted ten times or more. No antigen is known for it. The TCR originated in a woman in her thirties or forties with Graves' hyperthyroidism. The chain has TRBV12-5 and TRBJ2-3; D call uncertain. Material: blood. The CDR3 reads CASGLDLTDTQYF. DNA of the CDR3: TGTGCTAGTGGTTTGGATCTCACAGATACGCAGTATTTT.